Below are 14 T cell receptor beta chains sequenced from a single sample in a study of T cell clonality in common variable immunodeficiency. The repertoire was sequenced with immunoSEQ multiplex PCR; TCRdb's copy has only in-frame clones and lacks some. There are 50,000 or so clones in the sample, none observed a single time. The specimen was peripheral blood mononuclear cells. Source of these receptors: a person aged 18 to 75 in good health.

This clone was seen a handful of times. The CDR3 DNA, read in part, is TGTGCCACAGGACACGGACAGGGACGAACCATGCCC. Protein: CATGHGQGRTMP. The entire CDR3 sequence reads CATGHGQGRTMPQHF. The gene calls are TRBV19 and TRBJ1-5; 8 nucleotides align to TRBD1. The CDR3 goes on 3 residues after the read ends, and that part is filled in from the germline J gene. The CDR3 runs to 15 residues. V lost 10 bases, J lost 9 bases, and 17 bases stayed unmatched. Germline assignment: CDR1 LNHDA and CDR2 SQIVND (reference sequence).

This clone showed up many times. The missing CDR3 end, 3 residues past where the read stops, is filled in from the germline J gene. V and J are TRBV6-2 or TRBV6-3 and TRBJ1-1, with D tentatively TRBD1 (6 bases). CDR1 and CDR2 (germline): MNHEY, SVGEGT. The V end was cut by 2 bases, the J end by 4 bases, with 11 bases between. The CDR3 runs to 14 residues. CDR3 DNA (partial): TGTGCCAGCAGTTACCACAGCAGGGGCACTGAA. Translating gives CASSYHSRGTE. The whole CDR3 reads CASSYHSRGTEAFF.

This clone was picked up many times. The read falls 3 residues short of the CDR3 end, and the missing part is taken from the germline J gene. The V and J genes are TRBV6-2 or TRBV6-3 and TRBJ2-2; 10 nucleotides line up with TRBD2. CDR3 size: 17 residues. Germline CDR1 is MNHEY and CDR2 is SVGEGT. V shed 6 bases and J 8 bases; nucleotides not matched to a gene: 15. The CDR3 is CASRRVTASGGIGELFF. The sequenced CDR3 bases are TGTGCCAGCAGGCGCGTAACCGCTAGCGGGGGCATTGGGGAG.

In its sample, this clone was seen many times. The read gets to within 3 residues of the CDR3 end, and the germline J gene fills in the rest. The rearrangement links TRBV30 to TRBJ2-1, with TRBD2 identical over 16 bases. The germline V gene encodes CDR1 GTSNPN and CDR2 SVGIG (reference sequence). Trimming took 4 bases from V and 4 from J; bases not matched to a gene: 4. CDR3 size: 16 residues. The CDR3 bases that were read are TGTGCCTGGAATAGGGGACTAGCGGGAGGGTACAATGAG. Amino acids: CAWNRGLAGGYNE. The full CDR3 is CAWNRGLAGGYNEQFF.

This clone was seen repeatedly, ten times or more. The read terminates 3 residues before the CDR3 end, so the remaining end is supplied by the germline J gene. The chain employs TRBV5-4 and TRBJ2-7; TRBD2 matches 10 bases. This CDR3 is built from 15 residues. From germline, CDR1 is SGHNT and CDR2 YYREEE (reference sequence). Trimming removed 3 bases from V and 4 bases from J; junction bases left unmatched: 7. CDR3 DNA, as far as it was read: TGTGCCAGCAGCTCTCTTAGCGGGAGGCGGTACGAG. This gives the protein CASSSLSGRRYE. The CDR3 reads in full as CASSSLSGRRYEQYF.

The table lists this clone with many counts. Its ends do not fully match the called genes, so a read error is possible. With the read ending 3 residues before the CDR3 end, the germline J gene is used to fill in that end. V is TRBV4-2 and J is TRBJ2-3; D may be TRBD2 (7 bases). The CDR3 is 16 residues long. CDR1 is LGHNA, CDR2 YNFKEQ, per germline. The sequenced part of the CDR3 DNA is TGCGCCAGCAGCCAAGATAGGGGGGGTCACACAGATACG. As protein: CASSQDRGGHTDT. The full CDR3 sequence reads CASSQDRGGHTDTQYF.

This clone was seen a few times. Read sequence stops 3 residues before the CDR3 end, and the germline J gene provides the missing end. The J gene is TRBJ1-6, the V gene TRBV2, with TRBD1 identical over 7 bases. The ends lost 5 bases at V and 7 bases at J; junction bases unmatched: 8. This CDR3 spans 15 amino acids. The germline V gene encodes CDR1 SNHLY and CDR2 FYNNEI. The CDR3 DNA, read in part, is TGTGCCAGCAGTCAGGTGGCAGGGGGAAATTCACCC. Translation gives CASSQVAGGNSP. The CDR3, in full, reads CASSQVAGGNSPLHF.

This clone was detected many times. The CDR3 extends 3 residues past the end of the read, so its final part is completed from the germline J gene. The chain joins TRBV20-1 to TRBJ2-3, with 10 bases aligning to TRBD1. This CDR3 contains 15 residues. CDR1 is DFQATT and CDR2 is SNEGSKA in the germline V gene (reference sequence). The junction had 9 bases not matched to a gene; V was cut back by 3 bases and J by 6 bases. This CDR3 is CSASPAGQGDDTQYF. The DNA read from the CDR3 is TGCAGTGCTAGCCCGGCCGGACAGGGGGATGATACG.

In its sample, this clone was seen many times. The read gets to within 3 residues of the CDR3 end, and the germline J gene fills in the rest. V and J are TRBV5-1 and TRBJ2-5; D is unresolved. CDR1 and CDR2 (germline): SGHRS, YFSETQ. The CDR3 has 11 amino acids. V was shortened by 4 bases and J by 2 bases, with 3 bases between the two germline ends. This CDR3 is CASSQQETQYF. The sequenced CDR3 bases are TGCGCCAGCAGCCAACAAGAGACC.

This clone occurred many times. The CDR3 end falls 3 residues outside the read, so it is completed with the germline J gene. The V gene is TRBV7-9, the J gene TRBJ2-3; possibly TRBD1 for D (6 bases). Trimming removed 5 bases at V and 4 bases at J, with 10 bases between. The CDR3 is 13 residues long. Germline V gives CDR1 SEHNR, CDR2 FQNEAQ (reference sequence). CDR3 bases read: TGTGCCAGCAGCCCCAGGGGCCCAGATACG. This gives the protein CASSPRGPDT. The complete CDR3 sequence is CASSPRGPDTQYF.

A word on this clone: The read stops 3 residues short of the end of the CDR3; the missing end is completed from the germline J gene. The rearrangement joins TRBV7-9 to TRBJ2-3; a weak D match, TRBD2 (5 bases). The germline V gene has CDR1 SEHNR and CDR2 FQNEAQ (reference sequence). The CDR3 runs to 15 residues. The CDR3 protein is CASSLGGLSNQPQYF. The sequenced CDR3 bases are TGTGCCAGCAGCTTAGGCGGACTTAGCAATCAGCCG.

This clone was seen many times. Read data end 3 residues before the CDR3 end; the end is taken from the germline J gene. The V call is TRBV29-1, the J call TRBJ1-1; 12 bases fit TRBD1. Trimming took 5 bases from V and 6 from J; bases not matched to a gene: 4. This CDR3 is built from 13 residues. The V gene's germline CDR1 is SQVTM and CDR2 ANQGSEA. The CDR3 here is CSVRDRGPAEAFF. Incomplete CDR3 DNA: TGCAGCGTTCGGGACAGGGGGCCGGCTGAA.

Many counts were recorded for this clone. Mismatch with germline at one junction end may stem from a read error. Incomplete CDR3 DNA: TGCGCCAGCAGCCAGGAAGCCGGGACTAGCGGGAATACTGAG. It is translated as CASSQEAGTSGNTE. The entire CDR3 sequence reads CASSQEAGTSGNTEQFF. The chain combines TRBV4-2 with TRBJ2-1; 13 nucleotides align to TRBD2. The CDR3 goes on 3 residues after the read ends, and that part is filled in from the germline J gene. The germline gives CDR1 LGHNA, CDR2 YNFKEQ. The CDR3 sequence is 17 residues long.

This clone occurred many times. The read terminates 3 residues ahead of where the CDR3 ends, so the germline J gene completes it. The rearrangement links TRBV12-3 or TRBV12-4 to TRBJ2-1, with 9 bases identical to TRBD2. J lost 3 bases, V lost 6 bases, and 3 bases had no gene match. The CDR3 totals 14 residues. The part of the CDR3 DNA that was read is TGTGCCAGCAGCAGACTAGCGGTCTACAATGAG. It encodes CASSRLAVYNE. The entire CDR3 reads CASSRLAVYNEQFF.